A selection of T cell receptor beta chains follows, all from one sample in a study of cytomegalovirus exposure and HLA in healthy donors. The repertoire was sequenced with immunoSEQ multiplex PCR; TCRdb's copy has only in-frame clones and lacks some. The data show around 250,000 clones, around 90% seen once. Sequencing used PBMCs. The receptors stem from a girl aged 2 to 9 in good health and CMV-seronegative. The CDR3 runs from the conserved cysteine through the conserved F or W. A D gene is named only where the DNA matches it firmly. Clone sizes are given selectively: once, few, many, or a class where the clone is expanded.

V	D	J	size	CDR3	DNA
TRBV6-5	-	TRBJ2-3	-	CASRRLEEQYF	TGTGCCAGCAGGCGGCTCGAGGAGCAGTATTTT
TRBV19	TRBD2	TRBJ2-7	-	CASRPGAGAYEQYF	TGTGCCAGTCGTCCGGGTGCGGGGGCCTACGAGCAGTACTTC
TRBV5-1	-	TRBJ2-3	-	CASSLTSRKTDTQYF	TGCGCCAGCAGCTTAACTAGCAGGAAGACAGATACGCAGTATTTT
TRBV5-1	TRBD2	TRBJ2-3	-	CASSTSGGWDTQYF	TGCGCCAGCAGCACTAGCGGGGGGTGGGATACGCAGTATTTT
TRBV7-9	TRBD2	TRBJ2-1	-	CASSLRGGNEQFF	TGTGCCAGCAGCCTTCGGGGAGGGAATGAGCAGTTCTTC
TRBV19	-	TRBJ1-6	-	CASSISPLTVDLNSPLHF	TGTGCCAGTAGTATATCTCCACTGACAGTGGACCTTAATTCACCCCTCCACTTT
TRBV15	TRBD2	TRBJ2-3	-	CATIGTSGTDTQYF	TGTGCCACCATCGGGACTAGCGGGACAGATACGCAGTATTTT
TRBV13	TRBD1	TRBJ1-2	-	CASSFGTGIYGYTF	TGTGCCAGCAGCTTCGGGACAGGGATCTATGGCTACACCTTC
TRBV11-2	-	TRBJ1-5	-	CASSLGQGNQPQHF	TGTGCCAGCAGCTTAGGACAGGGCAATCAGCCCCAGCATTTT
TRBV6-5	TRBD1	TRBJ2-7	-	CASSRLTGDSYEQYF	TGTGCCAGCAGCCGCTTGACAGGGGACTCCTACGAGCAGTACTTC
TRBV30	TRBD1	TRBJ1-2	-	CAWKPPGQGARYGYTF	TGTGCCTGGAAGCCCCCGGGACAGGGGGCGCGGTATGGCTACACCTTC
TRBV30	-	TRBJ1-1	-	CAWSGQNTEAFF	TGTGCCTGGAGTGGACAGAACACTGAAGCTTTCTTT
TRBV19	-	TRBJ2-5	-	CASSIRGTPPQETQYF	TGTGCCAGTAGTATAAGGGGCACCCCTCCACAAGAGACCCAGTACTTC
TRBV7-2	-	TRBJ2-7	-	CASRQLIPPYEQYF	TGTGCCAGCAGGCAGTTGATTCCCCCCTACGAGCAGTACTTC
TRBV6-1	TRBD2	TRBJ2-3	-	CASSRLAGSTDTQYF	TGTGCCAGCAGTCGACTAGCCGGGAGCACAGATACGCAGTATTTT
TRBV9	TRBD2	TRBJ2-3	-	CASSVGTTSTDTQYF	TGTGCCAGCAGCGTCGGGACTACAAGCACAGATACGCAGTATTTT
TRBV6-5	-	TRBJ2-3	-	CASSSGRKTSTDTQYF	TGTGCCAGCAGTTCTGGGCGAAAAACTAGCACAGATACGCAGTATTTT
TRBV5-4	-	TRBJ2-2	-	CASRAANTGELFF	TGTGCCAGCCGAGCGGCGAACACCGGGGAGCTGTTTTTT
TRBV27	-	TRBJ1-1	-	CASSQGVDTEAFF	TGTGCCAGCAGCCAGGGTGTCGACACTGAAGCTTTCTTT
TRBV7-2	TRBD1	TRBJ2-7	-	CASSLRGTGLYEQYF	TGTGCCAGCAGCTTAAGAGGGACAGGGTTGTACGAGCAGTACTTC
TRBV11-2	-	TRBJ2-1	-	CASLGPTPDNEQFF	TGTGCCAGTCTTGGTCCCACCCCGGACAATGAGCAGTTCTTC
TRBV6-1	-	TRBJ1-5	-	CASDNLPFSNQPQHF	TGTGCCAGCGACAATCTCCCCTTTAGCAATCAGCCCCAGCATTTT
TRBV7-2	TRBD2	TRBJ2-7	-	CASSLGGGAYEQYF	TGTGCCAGCAGCTTAGGGGGAGGGGCCTACGAGCAGTACTTC
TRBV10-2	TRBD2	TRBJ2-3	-	CASNPGLGSGRGRADTQYF	TGCGCCAGCAACCCGGGACTCGGGAGCGGGAGAGGGCGTGCAGATACGCAGTATTTT
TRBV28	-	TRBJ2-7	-	CAAARGGTSYEQYF	TGTGCCGCGGCCAGAGGGGGAACCTCCTACGAGCAGTACTTC
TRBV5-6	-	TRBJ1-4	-	CASSLDRAVEKLFF	TGTGCCAGCAGCTTGGACAGGGCGGTTGAAAAACTGTTTTTT
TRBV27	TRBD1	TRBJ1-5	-	CASRLRGATGSGQPQHF	TGTGCCAGCCGCCTTCGCGGGGCGACAGGGTCGGGACAGCCCCAGCATTTT
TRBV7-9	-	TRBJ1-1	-	CASSERGGNTEAFF	TGTGCCAGCAGCGAGAGGGGGGGGAACACTGAAGCTTTCTTT
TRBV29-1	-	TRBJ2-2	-	CSVPDGGLTGELFF	TGCAGCGTTCCGGACGGGGGTTTGACCGGGGAGCTGTTTTTT
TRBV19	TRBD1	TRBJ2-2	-	CASSRGQGAGGELFF	TGTGCCAGTAGTAGGGGACAGGGGGCGGGCGGGGAGCTGTTTTTT
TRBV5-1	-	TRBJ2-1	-	CASSSPRGDSDNEQFF	TGCGCCAGCAGCTCCCCTCGCGGGGACTCGGACAATGAGCAGTTCTTC
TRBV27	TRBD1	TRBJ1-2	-	CASRQGAGGYTF	TGTGCCAGCCGGCAGGGGGCGGGTGGCTACACCTTC
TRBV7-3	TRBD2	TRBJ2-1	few	CASSSAGLAGGSDEQFF	TGTGCCAGCAGCTCGGCGGGACTAGCGGGGGGGTCGGATGAGCAGTTCTTC
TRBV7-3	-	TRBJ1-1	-	CASSVSGGAEAFF	TGTGCCAGCAGCGTCTCCGGGGGGGCTGAAGCTTTCTTT
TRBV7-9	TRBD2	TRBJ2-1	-	CASSLRSTGGGYNEQFF	TGTGCCAGCAGCTTACGATCGACGGGAGGGGGTTACAATGAGCAGTTCTTC
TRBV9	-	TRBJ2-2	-	CASSVLGSVTAGELFF	TGTGCCAGCAGCGTACTCGGTAGCGTTACCGCCGGGGAGCTGTTTTTT
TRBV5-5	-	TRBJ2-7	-	CASSRRLSPVSEQYF	TGTGCCAGCAGCCGAAGACTCTCCCCGGTCAGCGAGCAGTACTTC
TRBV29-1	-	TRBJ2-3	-	CSVRRGTDTQYF	TGCAGCGTTCGGAGGGGCACAGATACGCAGTATTTT
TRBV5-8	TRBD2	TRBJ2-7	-	CASSLDRGGPYEQYF	TGTGCCAGCAGCTTGGATCGGGGGGGGCCCTACGAGCAGTACTTC
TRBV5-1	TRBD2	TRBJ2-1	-	CASRSTSGGNNEQFF	TGCGCCAGCAGGTCTACTAGCGGGGGGAATAATGAGCAGTTCTTC
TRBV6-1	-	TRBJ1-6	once	CASSGPGVVTPLHF	TGTGCCAGCAGTGGTCCGGGGGTGGTAACACCCCTCCACTTT
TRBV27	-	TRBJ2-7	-	CASSSAGPRVGEQYF	TGTGCCAGCAGTTCCGCGGGACCGCGGGTAGGCGAGCAGTACTTC
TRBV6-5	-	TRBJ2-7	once	CASRTGQGKIYEQYF	TGTGCCAGCAGAACTGGGCAGGGGAAGATCTACGAGCAGTACTTC
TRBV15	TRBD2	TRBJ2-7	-	CATSERRPGLAVSMDF	TGTGCCACCAGCGAAAGACGTCCGGGACTAGCAGTTTCGATGGACTTC